Presented here are 29 T cell receptor beta chains from one specimen sequenced in a study of response to subunit inactivated influenza vaccine. Each CDR3 protein gets one entry after TCRdb re-called the RT-PCR reads with MiXCR. The data contain 650,000 to 700,000 distinct CDR3 sequences, 15% to 19% of them singletons. The sample was PBMCs from blood, taken 11 to 12 days after vaccination. The receptors derive from a man aged 50 to 60 who received an inactivated influenza vaccine.

The sample holds a few counts of this clonotype. CDR3 nucleotide sequence: TGCGCCAGCAGCAAGGGACAGGATCAGCCCCAGCATTTT. Its protein product is CASSKGQDQPQHF. V gene TRBV5-1 combines with J gene TRBJ1-5, with 8 positions matching TRBD1. The CDR3 covers 13 residues. Germline trimming cut 4 bases from V and 5 bases from J; bases unmatched to any gene: 2. CDR1 is SGHRS and CDR2 is YFSETQ in the germline V gene.

This clonotype was found many times. The gene calls are TRBV12-3 or TRBV12-4 and TRBJ2-5, with D perhaps assigned TRBD1 or TRBD2 (6 bases each). Between the trimmed V and J ends, which lost 3 bases and 8 bases, there was a span of 16 bases. This CDR3 spans 14 amino acids. Here the CDR3 DNA reads TGTGCCAGCAGTTTTGGTCCGGGGGCCGCCACCCAGTACTTC. It encodes CASSFGPGAATQYF.

This clonotype was seen ten or more times. The gene calls are TRBV20-1 and TRBJ2-4; D possibly corresponds to TRBD1 (5 bases). V lost 3 bases and J lost 0, with 15 bases in between. CDR3 length: 16 amino acids. Germline V CDR1 and CDR2: DFQATT, SNEGSKA (reference sequence). The CDR3 is CSASEDTVLAKNIQYF. The CDR3 nucleotides are TGCAGTGCTAGTGAGGACACTGTACTAGCCAAAAACATTCAGTACTTC.

V usage is TRBV3-1 and J usage is TRBJ2-7; the match to TRBD2 covers 7 bases. CDR1 and CDR2 from the germline V gene are LGHDT and YNNKEL (reference sequence). With V trimmed by 0 bases and J by 4 bases, 6 bases remained unmatched. This CDR3 region has 15 residues. CDR3 DNA: TGTGCCAGCAGCCAAGAGGCGGGGGAGGGGTACGAGCAGTACTTC. It encodes CASSQEAGEGYEQYF.

This chain connects TRBV7-8 to TRBJ2-6; D not certain. This CDR3 is 15 amino acids long. Germline assignment: CDR1 SGHVS and CDR2 FQNEAQ. V lost 2 bases and J 4 bases, leaving 9 bases between the germline ends. CDR3 DNA sequence: TGTGCCAGCAGCTTATCAGTGGGGGGGGCCAACGTCCTGACTTTC. Translation: CASSLSVGGANVLTF.

This clonotype was detected many times. The chain uses TRBV29-1 and TRBJ2-7, with 9 positions matching TRBD1. Trimming took 0 bases from V and 3 from J; bases not matched to a gene: 6. CDR3 length: 15 residues. Germline CDR1 reads SQVTM; CDR2 reads ANQGSEA. The CDR3 nucleotides are TGCAGCGTTGAAGAACGAGGACAGGGGATCTACGAGCAGTACTTC. This encodes CSVEERGQGIYEQYF.

This clonotype was observed a few times. The gene calls are TRBV3-1 and TRBJ2-1, with 11 bases fitting TRBD1. The germline V gene encodes CDR1 LGHDT and CDR2 YNNKEL (reference sequence). CDR3 length equals 14 residues. V shed 3 bases and J 9 bases; nucleotides not matched to a gene: 4. This CDR3 is CASSHGTGGREQFF. CDR3 nucleotides: TGTGCCAGCAGCCACGGGACAGGGGGACGTGAGCAGTTCTTC.

V and J are TRBV5-5 and TRBJ1-1; D is unclear. The germline gives CDR1 SGHKS, CDR2 YYEKEE (reference sequence). The CDR3 sequence is 10 residues long. V lost 5 bases and J 10 bases, leaving 9 bases between the germline ends. The CDR3 bases are TGTGCCAGCAGGGGTTTAGGAGCTTTCTTT. Translating gives CASRGLGAFF.

On this clonotype: Mismatch with germline at one junction end may stem from a read error. This rearrangement joins TRBV6-2 or TRBV6-3 to TRBJ2-2; 9 bases are shared with TRBD2. The CDR3 runs 15 residues. Germline CDR1 and CDR2: MNHEY and SVGEGT. CDR3: CGSSPGLAWTGELFF. The DNA of the CDR3 is TGTGGCAGCAGCCCAGGACTAGCGTGGACCGGGGAGCTGTTTTTT.

The table lists this clonotype with many counts. The chain joins TRBV24-1 to TRBJ2-1, with D unclear. Germline V lookup: CDR1 KGHDR, CDR2 SFDVKD. This CDR3 has 15 amino acids. Between the trimmed V and J ends, which lost 3 bases and 7 bases, there was a span of 15 bases. The CDR3, as DNA: TGTGCCACCAGTGATCCAAGGGTTAGACCGAATGAGCAGTTCTTC. Protein sequence: CATSDPRVRPNEQFF.

This chain joins TRBV23-1 and TRBJ2-6, with D unclear. TRBV23-1 is known as an ORF, though its function is uncertain. This CDR3 spans 17 amino acids. The V and J ends lost 4 bases and 5 bases respectively, with 18 bases between them. For the CDR3, the DNA is TGCGCCAGCAGTCCTGGGTTGGAACTGATTAGGGCCAACGTCCTGACTTTC. Protein sequence: CASSPGLELIRANVLTF.

This clonotype showed up just a few times. The V gene is TRBV7-9, the J gene TRBJ2-2, with D hard to call. This CDR3 region has 13 residues. CDR1 SEHNR and CDR2 FQNEAQ come from the germline V gene (reference sequence). Trimming removed 1 base from V and 7 bases from J, with 7 bases in between. The CDR3 region is CASSLVVNGELFF. The DNA of the CDR3 is TGTGCCAGCAGCTTAGTAGTGAACGGGGAGCTGTTTTTT.

Only a few counts were recorded for this clonotype. The chain employs TRBV5-1 and TRBJ2-7; TRBD2 matches at 11 bases. The CDR3 is 18 amino acids. V lost 0 bases to trimming and J lost 3 bases; unmatched junction nucleotides: 11. The germline CDR1 and CDR2 sequences are SGHRS and YFSETQ. CDR3 sequence: CASSLAGTSGSKVYEQYF. The CDR3 DNA sequence: TGCGCCAGCAGCTTGGCCGGTACTAGCGGGAGCAAGGTCTACGAGCAGTACTTC.

The chain couples TRBV18 to TRBJ1-1, with D perhaps matching TRBD1 (6 bases). Trimming removed 1 base at V and 5 bases at J, with 17 bases between. The germline V gene has CDR1 KGHSH and CDR2 LQKENI. This CDR3 region has 16 residues. In DNA form, the CDR3 reads TGTGCCAGCTCACCACGAACCCACAGGGTCGGGACTGAAGCTTTCTTT. Translated: CASSPRTHRVGTEAFF.

This clonotype was counted only a few times. The chain couples TRBV20-1 to TRBJ2-1; 10 bases are a match to TRBD2. Germline-derived CDR1 and CDR2 are DFQATT and SNEGSKA (reference sequence). Trimming removed 6 bases from V and 0 bases from J; junction bases left unmatched: 14. The CDR3 is 18 amino acids. DNA of the CDR3: TGCAGTGCGCTAGCTAGCGGGGGTTACGATAGCTCCTACAATGAGCAGTTCTTC. This translates into CSALASGGYDSSYNEQFF.

This clonotype came up a few times. CDR3 sequence reads: CASSHGRNYEQYF. CDR3 DNA sequence: TGCGCCAGCAGCCACGGACGGAATTACGAGCAGTACTTC. V gene TRBV5-1 combines with J gene TRBJ2-7; D remains ambiguous. The CDR3 totals 13 residues. From germline, CDR1 is SGHRS and CDR2 YFSETQ. V was clipped by 4 bases and J by 4 bases, with 12 bases between them.

This clonotype was counted between two and nine times. V usage is TRBV5-1 and J usage is TRBJ2-5, with a weak D call TRBD2 (6 bases). The V and J ends lost 9 bases and 5 bases respectively, with 23 bases between them. The germline V gene has CDR1 SGHRS and CDR2 YFSETQ. CDR3 length equals 15 residues. The CDR3 DNA sequence: TGCGCCACCTCAACCCAAGCCGGCGGGGAGGAGACCCAGTACTTC. Amino acids: CATSTQAGGEETQYF.

This clonotype was seen a handful of times. The rearrangement joins TRBV19 to TRBJ2-5; either TRBD1 or TRBD2 may fit D (6 bases each). This CDR3 comprises 15 residues. Germline CDR1 reads LNHDA; CDR2 reads SQIVND (reference sequence). The V end was cut by 5 bases, the J end by 5 bases, with 18 bases between. The CDR3 spells CASSAPGALWETQYF. The CDR3 region has the DNA TGTGCCAGTAGTGCCCCGGGGGCCTTATGGGAGACCCAGTACTTC.

This clonotype was counted a few times. The rearrangement links TRBV28 to TRBJ1-5, with 8 bases that match TRBD1. CDR3 size: 13 residues. Germline trimming cut 5 bases from V and 5 bases from J; bases unmatched to any gene: 2. The germline gives CDR1 MDHEN, CDR2 SYDVKM. The CDR3 coding sequence is TGTGCCAGCAGTGACAGGGGTTATCAGCCCCAGCATTTT. It yields the protein CASSDRGYQPQHF.

The rearrangement joins TRBV6-5 to TRBJ2-7; TRBD2 matches 7 bases. CDR1 is MNHEY and CDR2 is SVGAGI in the germline V gene. The CDR3 contains 14 residues. The V gene end was trimmed by 4 bases and the J gene end by 2 bases; junction bases not matched to a gene: 5. CDR3 protein: CASSLTSFPYEQYF. The CDR3 nucleotides read TGTGCCAGCAGTTTGACTAGCTTCCCCTACGAGCAGTACTTC.

The chain carries TRBV6-2 or TRBV6-3 and TRBJ2-1, with 7 bases aligning to TRBD1. CDR1 is MNHEY, CDR2 SVGEGT, per germline. The V gene end was trimmed by 6 bases and the J gene end by 8 bases; junction bases not matched to a gene: 10. This CDR3 region has 14 residues. The CDR3 coding sequence is TGTGCCAGCAGAAAAGAGTGGCAGGGGGATGAGCAGTTCTTC. Translating gives CASRKEWQGDEQFF.

On this clonotype: One end of the junction fails to match germline, which may point to a read error. Here the CDR3 reads CASSETYSSPLYF. The CDR3 DNA reads as TGTGCCAGCAGTGAAACTTACAGTTCACCCCTCTACTTT. V gene TRBV25-1 combines with J gene TRBJ1-6; D unresolved. Germline V CDR1 and CDR2: MGHDK, SYGVNS. The CDR3 spans 13 residues.

The chain employs TRBV9 and TRBJ2-2; 12 bases map to TRBD2. The CDR3 consists of 18 residues. Germline assignment: CDR1 SGDLS and CDR2 YYNGEE. Unmatched junction bases numbered 6, after V lost 0 bases and J lost 3 bases. The CDR3 sequence: CASSVGLAGGRYTGELFF. The CDR3 coding sequence is TGTGCCAGCAGCGTAGGCCTAGCGGGGGGGCGGTACACCGGGGAGCTGTTTTTT.

This clonotype was seen only a few times. The chain has TRBV6-1 and TRBJ2-1; 11 nucleotides line up with TRBD2. The length of the CDR3 is 17 residues. V lost 2 bases to trimming and J lost 5 bases; unmatched junction nucleotides: 8. The germline CDR1 and CDR2 sequences are MNHNS and SASEGT. Written as DNA, the CDR3 is TGTGCCAGCAGTGAATGGATAGCGGGGGGGCCGGACAATGAGCAGTTCTTC. Encoded protein: CASSEWIAGGPDNEQFF.

This clonotype appeared a few times. This chain joins TRBV5-5 and TRBJ2-5; D is possibly TRBD2 (6 bases). V was shortened by 0 bases and J by 4 bases, with 13 bases between the two germline ends. This CDR3 has 15 residues. Germline CDR1 reads SGHKS; CDR2 reads YYEKEE (reference sequence). The CDR3 region is CASSLGGDRGETQYF. The CDR3 DNA reads TGTGCCAGCAGCTTGGGGGGGGATCGCGGAGAGACCCAGTACTTC.

This chain links TRBV10-3 with TRBJ2-1; 8 bases align to TRBD1. Germline CDR1 is ENHRY and CDR2 is SYGVKD. This CDR3 spans 15 amino acids. Germline trimming cut 5 bases from V and 3 bases from J; bases unmatched to any gene: 6. For the CDR3, the DNA is TGTGCCATCAGTCAGACAGGGGCCGGCTACAATGAGCAGTTCTTC. It is translated as CAISQTGAGYNEQFF.

A few counts support this clonotype. The J gene is TRBJ1-1, the V gene TRBV6-1; 7 positions match TRBD1. Per the germline V gene, CDR1 is MNHNS and CDR2 is SASEGT. The V and J ends lost 6 bases and 5 bases, in that order; junction bases with no gene match: 15. The CDR3 spans 16 residues. The CDR3 region is CASSQQGGALGTEAFF. Written as DNA, the CDR3 is TGTGCCAGCAGCCAGCAGGGGGGCGCCTTAGGTACTGAAGCTTTCTTT.

This clonotype was counted only a few times. The rearrangement links TRBV2 to TRBJ2-1, with D possibly being TRBD1 or TRBD2 (6 bases each). CDR1 is SNHLY and CDR2 is FYNNEI in the germline V gene. The V gene lost 7 bases and the J gene lost 0 bases, with 13 bases spanning the gap. The CDR3 has 15 amino acids. CDR3 region: CASMVQGGSYNEQFF. The DNA for the CDR3 is TGTGCCAGCATGGTACAGGGAGGCTCCTACAATGAGCAGTTCTTC.

This clonotype has more than one count but fewer than ten. The V gene is TRBV4-3, the J gene TRBJ2-5; D is ambiguous. Germline V gene data show CDR1 as LGHNA and CDR2 as YSLEER. The CDR3 extends over 15 amino acids. Trimming took off 2 bases at V and 6 bases at J, with 16 bases between the two ends. The CDR3 loop reads CASSQNTQQQKTQYF. The CDR3 DNA is TGCGCCAGCAGCCAAAATACGCAGCAGCAGAAGACCCAGTACTTC.